These 10 T cell receptor beta chains came from one sample sequenced in a study of siplizumab effects on memory and regulatory T cells. Sequencing used immunoSEQ multiplex PCR; TCRdb keeps in-frame clones, though not all of them. The sample lists approximately 100,000 clones, approximately 91% seen once, with around 13% in the top ten. The sequencing input was non-Treg CD4+ T cells sorted from blood. These receptors were obtained from a human donor in good health.

The rearrangement joins TRBV5-1 to TRBJ2-3; maybe TRBD1 (6 bases). The CDR3 covers 13 residues. CDR1 is SGHRS, CDR2 YFSETQ, per germline. Trimming left V 7 bases short and J 6 bases short, with 15 bases between. For the CDR3, the DNA is TGCGCCAGCGACTGGGGGCGCAGGGATACGCAGTATTTT. This encodes CASDWGRRDTQYF.

The V and J genes are TRBV7-2 and TRBJ2-3, with a possible D match to TRBD2 (5 bases). The CDR3 spans 12 residues. Germline CDR1 and CDR2: SGHTA and FQGNSA. V lost 6 bases, J lost 8 bases, and 12 bases lay in between. The CDR3 nucleotides are TGTGCCAGCAGTCCTAGACTAAGTACGCAGTATTTT. Protein sequence: CASSPRLSTQYF.

This clone was detected a few times. The chain has TRBV5-4 and TRBJ2-3; D might be TRBD2 (6 bases). The germline gives CDR1 SGHNT, CDR2 YYREEE (reference sequence). The CDR3 length is 14 residues. V was cut by 5 bases and J by 1 base, with 11 bases left in between. CDR3 loop: CASRVGLGTDTQYF. The CDR3 coding sequence is TGTGCCAGCAGGGTGGGACTGGGCACAGATACGCAGTATTTT.

The chain is built from TRBV27 and TRBJ2-6; D is possibly TRBD2 (6 bases). CDR3 length equals 15 residues. Trimming stripped 3 bases from V and 2 bases from J, with 8 bases between. CDR1 and CDR2 (germline): MNHEY, SMNVEV (reference sequence). The CDR3 protein is CASSFGGTGANVLTF. In DNA, the CDR3 is TGTGCCAGCAGTTTCGGGGGTACTGGGGCCAACGTCCTGACTTTC. The full variable domain, with the rest looked up from reference TRBV27 and TRBJ2-6, is EAQVTQNPRYLITVTGKKLTVTCSQNMNHEYMSWYRQDPGLGLRQIYYSMNVEVTDKGDVPEGYKVSRKEKRNFPLILESPSPNQTSLYFCASSFGGTGANVLTFGAGSRLTVL.

The chain recombines TRBV5-1 with TRBJ2-7; 7 bases map to TRBD1. CDR3 length equals 17 residues. V shed 2 bases, J shed 0 bases, and the junction held 11 bases outside the gene matches. Germline V lookup: CDR1 SGHRS, CDR2 YFSETQ. The CDR3 sequence: CASSLTPGQGVSYEQYF. In DNA, the CDR3 is TGCGCCAGCAGCTTAACCCCGGGGCAGGGGGTCTCCTACGAGCAGTACTTC.

V gene TRBV30 combines with J gene TRBJ2-3; TRBD1 matches at 7 bases. The CDR3 covers 16 residues. In germline, CDR1 is GTSNPN, CDR2 SVGIG (reference sequence). V lost 5 bases to trimming and J lost 0 bases; unmatched junction nucleotides: 11. CDR3 loop: CAWGTTGQVSTDTQYF. In DNA, the CDR3 is TGTGCCTGGGGCACCACCGGACAGGTTAGCACAGATACGCAGTATTTT.

This chain connects TRBV19 to TRBJ2-4; D may be TRBD1 (5 bases). The CDR3 is 16 residues long. Trimming cost V 6 bases and J 0 bases, with 15 bases left between them. Germline lookup yields CDR1 LNHDA and CDR2 SQIVND (reference sequence). The CDR3 sequence: CASRITGDLAKNIQYF. CDR3 DNA: TGTGCCAGTAGGATTACAGGCGACCTAGCCAAAAACATTCAGTACTTC.

This sequence joins TRBV6-5 and TRBJ1-2; 7 bases fit TRBD1. The J segment lost 6 bases and the V segment lost 2 bases, leaving 3 bases of the junction unmatched. The CDR3 extends over 13 amino acids. Germline-derived CDR1 and CDR2 are MNHEY and SVGAGI. CDR3 bases: TGTGCCAGCAGTTACCGGGACAGAGATGGCTACACCTTC. It yields the protein CASSYRDRDGYTF.

V is TRBV6-1 and J is TRBJ2-7; TRBD1 matches 8 bases. J was trimmed by 8 bases and V by 6 bases; bases with no gene match: 9. The CDR3 spans 13 residues. From germline, CDR1 is MNHNS and CDR2 SASEGT. The CDR3 DNA follows: TGTGCCAGCAGGGCCAGGGGGCAGGTTAAGCAGTACTTC. It translates to CASRARGQVKQYF.

CDR3 sequence reads: CASSVRALEEQYF. DNA for the CDR3: TGTGCCAGCAGCGTCCGGGCCCTAGAGGAGCAGTACTTC. The chain joins TRBV7-9 to TRBJ2-7; D unresolved. The V end was cut by 5 bases, the J end by 7 bases, with 15 bases between. Germline V gene data show CDR1 as SEHNR and CDR2 as FQNEAQ (reference sequence). This CDR3 region has 13 residues.